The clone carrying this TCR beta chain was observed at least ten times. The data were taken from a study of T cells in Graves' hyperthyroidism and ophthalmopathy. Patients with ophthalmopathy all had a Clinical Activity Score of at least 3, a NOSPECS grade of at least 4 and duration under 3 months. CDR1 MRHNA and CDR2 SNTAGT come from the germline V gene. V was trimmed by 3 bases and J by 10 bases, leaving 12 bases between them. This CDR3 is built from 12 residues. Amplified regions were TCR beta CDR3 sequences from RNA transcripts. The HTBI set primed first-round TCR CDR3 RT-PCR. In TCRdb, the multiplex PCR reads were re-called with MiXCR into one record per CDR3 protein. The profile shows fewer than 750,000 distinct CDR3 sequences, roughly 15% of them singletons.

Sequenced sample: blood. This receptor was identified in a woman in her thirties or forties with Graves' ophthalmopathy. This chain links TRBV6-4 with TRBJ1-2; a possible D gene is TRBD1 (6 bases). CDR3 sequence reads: CASSDGRGDYTF. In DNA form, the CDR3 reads TGTGCCAGCAGTGATGGCAGGGGAGACTACACCTTC.